This is a list of T cell receptor beta chains from one sample in a study of cytomegalovirus exposure and HLA in healthy donors. The data were produced by immunoSEQ multiplex PCR, yet TCRdb's version contains in-frame clones alone and is incomplete. The profile covers hundreds of thousands of clones, with 75% to 90% appearing a single time and less than 7% taken by the ten largest. Sequencing used PBMCs. These receptors came from a woman under 30 in good health and CMV-seronegative. The CDR3 runs from the conserved cysteine through the conserved F or W. Size tells how often a clone was seen (once, few, many) or the class of an expanded clone, and some rows leave it out.

V,J,size,CDR3
TRBV30,TRBJ1-1,once,CAWNTQGALTEAFF
TRBV19,TRBJ2-7,NA,CASSIATSDGLLEQYF
TRBV27,TRBJ2-7,once,CASSLSGTTATEQYF
TRBV6-5,TRBJ1-1,NA,CASSSITGGRGAFF
TRBV29-1,TRBJ2-5,NA,CSVEGTGETQYF
TRBV18,TRBJ1-4,NA,CASSPGGATNEKLFF
TRBV27,TRBJ1-5,NA,CASSLVGASNQPQHF
TRBV11-2,TRBJ1-2,NA,CASSLEGYGYTF
TRBV11-2,TRBJ2-2,NA,CASSSGQGAGELFF
TRBV5-1,TRBJ2-7,NA,CASSLVGTGIEQYF
TRBV10-1,TRBJ2-1,NA,CASSERGRAFHEQFF
TRBV7-2,TRBJ2-3,once,CASSKTSGSLTDTQYF
TRBV11-2,TRBJ1-2,NA,CASSSPPNGYTF
TRBV2,TRBJ2-2,NA,CASSETGSDTGELFF
TRBV9,TRBJ2-1,NA,CASSVDVTRPYNEQFF
TRBV4-1,TRBJ2-7,once,CASSQVVIGLGSYEQYF
TRBV9,TRBJ2-1,NA,CASSVGDRGSNEQFF
TRBV10-1,TRBJ2-7,NA,CASSESSVDEQYF
TRBV28,TRBJ2-1,NA,CASSFGWGRSNEQFF
TRBV29-1,TRBJ1-1,once,CSVEWQGGRNTEAFF
TRBV7-3,TRBJ2-6,few,CASSPGQSFSGANVLTF
TRBV7-6,TRBJ2-2,few,CASSNRATGELFF
TRBV9,TRBJ2-2,NA,CASSAWQGLNTGELFF
TRBV5-1,TRBJ1-1,NA,CASSLDLFATEAFF
TRBV27,TRBJ2-6,NA,CASRTGAGANVLTF
TRBV27,TRBJ2-6,NA,CASRRGASGANVLTF
TRBV4-2,TRBJ1-1,NA,CASSPSLGYTEAFF
TRBV5-1,TRBJ2-1,NA,CASSRGGVYNEQFF
TRBV5-1,TRBJ2-3,NA,CASSLGGDPSTDTQYF
TRBV5-1,TRBJ1-4,NA,CASSTSPQGDREKLFF
TRBV11-2,TRBJ2-2,NA,CASSLVFRGVRNTGELFF
TRBV9,TRBJ2-5,once,CASSGRPGTQYF
TRBV6-1,TRBJ2-1,NA,CASSEDDRASYNEQFF
TRBV28,TRBJ1-1,NA,CASRERQGRDTEAFF
TRBV11-2,TRBJ2-7,NA,CASSPGTGWYEQYF
TRBV28,TRBJ1-2,NA,CASFRTTNYGYTF
TRBV28,TRBJ2-5,few,CATASNLGETQYF
TRBV6-6,TRBJ2-3,NA,CASSSGPVTEDTQYF
TRBV28,TRBJ2-1,NA,CASRLTSSPYNEQFF
TRBV21-1,TRBJ1-5,NA,CARVRQARESNQPQHF
TRBV5-1,TRBJ2-2,NA,CASSPGTVNTGELFF
TRBV10-2,TRBJ1-1,many,CASRPGPSNTEAFF
TRBV7-8,TRBJ2-7,once,CASSSVGQTYEQYF
TRBV11-2,TRBJ2-3,NA,CASSLELAGGSTDTQYF